This TCR beta chain was recovered during a study of blood T cell repertoires in COVID-19. Clones were sequenced by immunoSEQ multiplex PCR, and TCRdb holds only the in-frame ones, with some missing. The table shows some 220,000 clones, with around 85% occurring only once. Germline V CDR1 and CDR2: SQVTM, ANQGSEA. Unmatched junction bases numbered 4, after V lost 4 bases and J lost 10 bases. This CDR3 comprises 13 residues. V usage is TRBV29-1 and J usage is TRBJ1-6; 10 positions match TRBD1. The receptor was isolated from a woman aged 70 to 79 with COVID-19, enrolled during active disease. What was sequenced was peripheral blood. In DNA, the CDR3 is TGCAGCGTTGGGGACAGGGGTGGATCACCCCTCCACTTT. Translation gives CSVGDRGGSPLHF.